Presented here are 6 T cell receptor beta chains from one specimen sequenced in a study of OX40 agonist ivuxolimab in advanced cancers. The repertoire was sequenced with immunoSEQ multiplex PCR; TCRdb's copy has only in-frame clones and lacks some. The sample has approximately 37,000 clones, approximately 80% seen once; the top ten hold roughly 19%. Sequenced here: CD4+ or CD8+ T cells sorted from blood, sampled in a trial of the OX40 agonist ivuxolimab. These receptors were taken from an adult with an advanced solid tumor such as melanoma, head and neck, liver or kidney cancer.

The chain is built from TRBV10-2 and TRBJ2-1; possible D gene TRBD2, 6 bases. The ends were cut back, 3 bases at V and 2 bases at J, with 8 bases in the middle. The CDR3 contains 14 residues. Germline V gene data show CDR1 as WSHSY and CDR2 as SAAADI. In DNA, the CDR3 is TGCGCCAGCAGTGATGGGGGGACCTACAATGAGCAGTTCTTC. Protein: CASSDGGTYNEQFF.

V is TRBV5-6 and J is TRBJ1-2; D unresolved. In germline, CDR1 is SGHDT, CDR2 YYEEEE. CDR3 size: 15 residues. Trimming left V 1 base short and J 3 bases short, with 13 bases between. The CDR3 protein is CASSLLVEVYYGYTF. CDR3 bases: TGTGCCAGCAGCTTGTTGGTCGAAGTTTACTATGGCTACACCTTC.

This clone has only a few counts. The chain carries TRBV7-8 and TRBJ2-7; D is tentatively TRBD1 or TRBD2 (6 bases each). With 5 bases removed from V and 3 bases from J, the gap between germline ends came to 14 bases. There are 14 residues in the CDR3. Germline CDR1 and CDR2: SGHVS and FQNEAQ. The CDR3 here is CASSGRDTIYEQYF. CDR3 nucleotides: TGTGCCAGCAGCGGGCGGGACACCATCTACGAGCAGTACTTC.

The chain uses TRBV7-6 and TRBJ1-1; D is unresolved. From germline, CDR1 is SGHVS and CDR2 FNYEAQ. V was shortened by 2 bases and J by 2 bases, with 12 bases between the two germline ends. The CDR3 length is 15 residues. CDR3 protein: CASSLRTGINTEAFF. DNA of the CDR3: TGTGCCAGCAGCTTACGTACGGGGATTAACACTGAAGCTTTCTTT. The whole variable domain, remainder taken from reference TRBV7-6 and TRBJ1-1, is GAGVSQSPRYKVTKRGQDVALRCDPISGHVSLYWYRQALGQGPEFLTYFNYEAQQDKSGLPNDRFSAERPEGSISTLTIQRTEQRDSAMYRCASSLRTGINTEAFFGQGTRLTVV.

This chain uses TRBV4-1 with TRBJ2-3, with 8 bases fitting TRBD1. Germline V gene data show CDR1 as MGHRA and CDR2 as YSYEKL. J was trimmed by 3 bases and V by 3 bases; bases with no gene match: 5. The CDR3 has 15 residues. The CDR3 sequence is CASSHSGQGTDTQYF. The CDR3 DNA sequence: TGCGCCAGCAGCCACTCCGGACAGGGAACAGATACGCAGTATTTT.

This chain joins TRBV11-3 and TRBJ1-2; maybe TRBD1 (5 bases). Germline V lookup: CDR1 SGHNT, CDR2 YENEEA. Trimming removed 0 bases from V and 7 bases from J, with 6 bases in between. There are 12 residues in the CDR3. CDR3 sequence reads: CASSLDRVGYTF. The CDR3 coding sequence is TGTGCCAGCAGCTTAGACAGGGTTGGCTACACCTTC.